The 5 T cell receptor beta chains presented below share a single source sample, sequenced in a study of OX40 agonist ivuxolimab in advanced cancers. Sequencing used immunoSEQ multiplex PCR; TCRdb keeps in-frame clones, though not all of them. The sample includes tens of thousands of clones, roughly nine tenths of them seen just once. Specimen: CD4+ or CD8+ T cells sorted from blood, collected in a trial of the OX40 agonist ivuxolimab. These receptors all stem from an adult with an advanced solid tumor such as melanoma, head and neck, liver or kidney cancer.

The rearrangement links TRBV28 to TRBJ2-5; TRBD1 agrees at 10 bases. The CDR3 runs to 15 residues. Germline-derived CDR1 and CDR2 are MDHEN and SYDVKM. The V segment lost 6 bases and the J segment 5 bases; nucleotides outside the gene matches: 9. CDR3 sequence reads: CASSKDRGRMETQYF. CDR3 in DNA: TGTGCCAGCAGCAAAGACAGGGGGCGAATGGAGACCCAGTACTTC.

This chain joins TRBV7-2 and TRBJ2-3; TRBD2 aligns across 9 bases. CDR1 is SGHTA, CDR2 FQGNSA, per germline. The CDR3 sequence is 15 residues long. After removal of 4 bases from V and 4 bases from J, the junction contained 6 bases not matched to a gene. The CDR3 sequence: CASSSLAGRADTQYF. CDR3 sequence (DNA): TGTGCCAGCAGCTCTCTAGCGGGGAGAGCAGATACGCAGTATTTT.

The chain couples TRBV16 to TRBJ2-2, with 8 bases lining up with TRBD1. Germline V gene data show CDR1 as KGHSY and CDR2 as FQNENV. J lost 7 bases, V lost 1 base, and 11 bases had no gene match. The CDR3 is 17 residues long. Here the CDR3 DNA reads TGTGCCAGCAGCCAATATGCAGCCAGGGGGCTCGACGGGGAGCTGTTTTTT. This translates into CASSQYAARGLDGELFF.

This clone was seen only a few times. The chain employs TRBV11-3 and TRBJ1-5, with D perhaps matching TRBD1 (6 bases). V lost 4 bases and J lost 3, with 13 bases in between. This CDR3 is built from 15 residues. From germline, CDR1 is SGHNT and CDR2 YENEEA. CDR3 residues: CASSYRETDNQPQHF. CDR3 nucleotide sequence: TGTGCCAGCAGCTACAGGGAAACGGACAATCAGCCCCAGCATTTT.

This rearrangement joins TRBV5-1 to TRBJ2-7, with D perhaps matching TRBD1 (6 bases). The CDR3 runs to 17 residues. The V gene's germline CDR1 is SGHRS and CDR2 YFSETQ. Between the trimmed V and J ends, which lost 0 bases and 3 bases, there was a span of 19 bases. DNA of the CDR3: TGCGCCAGCAGCTTGGAGCCGGGACACCTTCTCCGCTACGAGCAGTACTTC. Residues: CASSLEPGHLLRYEQYF.